This T cell receptor beta chain was captured in a study of blood T cell repertoires in COVID-19. Study background: T cells, B-cell-depleted T cells, or PBMCs provided the cDNA or gDNA that served as material.

Self-reported history from a screening survey and questionnaire set each donor's cohort. Recovered status applied to Cohort 3 donors who had two consecutive negative PCRs. It also applied to those with clearance or with symptom resolution. The CDR3 extends over 14 amino acids. Trimming stripped 0 bases from V and 0 bases from J, with 5 bases between. Germline V gene sequence: CDR1 SGHDT, CDR2 YYEEEE. Repertoires were generated with immunoSEQ multiplex PCR, while TCRdb's copy carries only in-frame clones and drops some. Of some 350,000 clones in the sample, roughly nine tenths were seen once. The genes are TRBV5-6 and TRBJ2-3; D is ambiguous. Source material: PBMCs or T cells enriched from blood (not recorded which). The source of this sequence is a man aged 18 to 29 who had recovered from COVID-19. In nucleotides, the CDR3 is TGTGCCAGCAGCTTGGGAACTAGCACAGATACGCAGTATTTT. Translated, it gives CASSLGTSTDTQYF.